A selection of T cell receptor beta chains follows, all from one sample in a study of blood T cell repertoires in COVID-19. Sequencing was performed with immunoSEQ multiplex PCR; in TCRdb, only in-frame clones are kept and a portion is missing. This table has 300,000 or so clones, 86% appearing once. Sequencing was done on a sample of PBMCs or T cells enriched from blood (not recorded which). The origin of the receptors is a woman aged 18-29 years who had recovered from COVID-19. The CDR3 runs from the conserved cysteine through the conserved F or W. A D gene is named only where the DNA matches it firmly. Clone size appears in some rows only: once, few, many, or a class for an expanded clone.

clone_size j_call d_call v_call cdr3_nt cdr3_aa
- TRBJ2-5 TRBD2 TRBV27 TGTGCCAGCAAGCTTAGCGGGGGGGCGGAGACCCAGTACTTC CASKLSGGAETQYF
- TRBJ1-6 - TRBV9 TGTGCCAGCAGCCAGGGCCAGGGGAATTCACCCCTCCACTTT CASSQGQGNSPLHF
- TRBJ2-1 - TRBV4-1 TGCGCCAGCAGCCAAAGCTTCCTTGAGCAGTTCTTC CASSQSFLEQFF
- TRBJ2-7 TRBD1 TRBV13 TGTGCCAGCAGCCCAAGGACAGGTGTCTCCTACGAGCAGTACTTC CASSPRTGVSYEQYF
- TRBJ1-2 TRBD1 TRBV6-1 TGTGCCAGCAGTGATAGCGGGTGGACAGGGCGCGCCAACTATGGCTACACCTTC CASSDSGWTGRANYGYTF
- TRBJ1-6 - TRBV14 TGTGCCAGCAGCCAAGAAAGGGGGACGGGATCACCCCTCCACTTT CASSQERGTGSPLHF
- TRBJ2-2 TRBD1 TRBV9 TGTGCCAGCAGCGGGGTACAGGGGGAGACCGGGGAGCTGTTTTTT CASSGVQGETGELFF
- TRBJ2-3 TRBD1 TRBV7-9 TGTGCCAGCAGTTCGACAGGGGGCAGGGCAGATACGCAGTATTTT CASSSTGGRADTQYF
- TRBJ2-5 - TRBV15 TGTGCCACCAGCTCCCCAGGGATAGAGACCCAGTACTTC CATSSPGIETQYF
- TRBJ1-1 - TRBV18 TGTGCCAGCTCACCATACTTGGGCAATATGAACACTGAAGCTTTCTTT CASSPYLGNMNTEAFF
- TRBJ2-6 - TRBV5-6 TGTGCCAGCACCATACGGAGCTCTGGGGCCAACGTCCTGACTTTC CASTIRSSGANVLTF
- TRBJ2-5 TRBD2 TRBV7-2 TGTGCCAGCAGCTTAAGGACTAGCGGAAAAGAGACCCAGTACTTC CASSLRTSGKETQYF
- TRBJ2-2 TRBD2 TRBV10-3 TGTGCCATCACCGACCTCACTAGCGGGGGGGCCACCGGGGAGCTGTTTTTT CAITDLTSGGATGELFF
- TRBJ1-4 - TRBV6-5 TGTGCCAGCAGACCCCAGGGACAAACTAATGAAAAACTGTTTTTT CASRPQGQTNEKLFF
- TRBJ2-7 - TRBV5-4 TGTGCCAGCAGCTTGTATTTGGGGGCGGACGGGGAGCAGTACTTC CASSLYLGADGEQYF
- TRBJ2-5 - TRBV4-1 TGCGCCAGCAGCCAAGATGGACTGTATGGGGAGACCCAGTACTTC CASSQDGLYGETQYF
- TRBJ1-4 TRBD1 TRBV27 TGTGCCAGCAGCAACAGGGGTTTATCGGAAAAACTGTTTTTT CASSNRGLSEKLFF
- TRBJ2-7 - TRBV3-1/TRBV3-2 TGTGCCAGCAGCCAAGATGGGCCGACCTACGAGCAGTACTTC CASSQDGPTYEQYF
- TRBJ1-2 TRBD1 TRBV5-8 TGTGCCAGCAGCTCCGGGACAGGGTTTGGCTACACCTTC CASSSGTGFGYTF
- TRBJ2-3 TRBD1 TRBV5-4 TGTGCCAGCAGCTTGGAGGACAGGGGTTTCCCAGATACGCAGTATTTT CASSLEDRGFPDTQYF
- TRBJ2-3 - TRBV7-9 TGTGCCAGCAGCCTGGACAGCCCTAGGGATACGCAGTATTTT CASSLDSPRDTQYF
- TRBJ1-2 - TRBV30 TGTGCCTGGAGTTTACAGGGACACTATGGCTACACCTTC CAWSLQGHYGYTF
few TRBJ1-1 - TRBV28 TGTGCCAGCAGTTCATCACAGAACACTGAAGCTTTCTTT CASSSSQNTEAFF
- TRBJ1-1 TRBD1 TRBV11-3 TGTGCCAGCAGGGGACAGGGAAACACTGAAGCTTTCTTT CASRGQGNTEAFF
once TRBJ1-2 - TRBV18 TGTGCCAGCTCACCACCGTCCAGTCGGCGGGGCTACACCTTC CASSPPSSRRGYTF
- TRBJ2-1 TRBD2 TRBV3-1/TRBV3-2 TGTGCCAGCAGCCACGGGACTAGCGGGGCCTACAATGAGCAGTTCTTC CASSHGTSGAYNEQFF
- TRBJ1-2 - TRBV12-3/TRBV12-4 TGTGCCAGCAGTTCCCGGGACTCCGATGGCTACACCTTC CASSSRDSDGYTF
- TRBJ2-7 - TRBV5-4 TGTGCCAGCAGCTCACGGCCAGGAGGATACGAGCAGTACTTC CASSSRPGGYEQYF